Listed here is a single T cell receptor (beta chain). A read error may account for a junction end that differs from germline. Participant reports of clinical history set cohort assignment. Source study methods: Amplifying reference gene primers gave estimates of nucleated cell counts. Profiled with immunoSEQ multiplex PCR; TCRdb holds only in-frame clones, not every one. D and trimming come from the DNA, and the V and J calls and clone size come from that table. This sample has over 200,000 clones; more than 70% occur once, and the top ten carry about 2.5%. The sample belongs to a study of blood T cell repertoires in COVID-19. At the level of the study: Some COVID-19 samples were acute and others convalescent; all came from the United States, Italy and Spain.

This CDR3 comprises 14 residues. Per the germline V gene, CDR1 is SGHTA and CDR2 is FQGNSA. The specimen sequenced was PBMCs or T cells enriched from blood (not recorded which). The chain links TRBV7-2 to TRBJ2-1, with D tentatively TRBD2 (5 bases). This sequence originates from a woman in her thirties or forties with acute COVID-19. DNA for the CDR3: TGTGCCAACAGCTTAGGACGGGGCTACAATGAGCAGTTCTTC. This encodes CANSLGRGYNEQFF.